This TCR beta chain derives from a study of blood T cell repertoires in COVID-19. About the study: The United States, Italy and Spain provided the acute and convalescent COVID-19 samples. The analysed material was cDNA or gDNA that came from T cells, B-cell-depleted T cells, or PBMCs.

Authors' processing steps: Using reference gene primer amplification, nucleated cell counts were estimated. Sequencing used immunoSEQ multiplex PCR; TCRdb keeps in-frame clones, though not all of them. That table supplies the V and J calls and clone size; D and trimming were determined from the DNA. The sample has roughly 260,000 clones, 75% to 85% seen once. V dropped 1 base and J dropped 5 bases, with 8 bases sitting between them. The CDR3 consists of 13 residues. Per the germline V gene, CDR1 is SGHVS and CDR2 is FQNEAQ. The material sequenced was peripheral blood. The chain combines TRBV7-8 with TRBJ1-2; D remains ambiguous. The TCR sequence derives from a woman in her 70s with acute or convalescent COVID-19. This CDR3 reads CASSLDPGYGYTF. CDR3 coding DNA: TGTGCCAGCAGCTTAGACCCGGGGTATGGCTACACCTTC.